Each of the 32 T cell receptor beta chains below was sequenced from the same sample in a study of T cell repertoires in cytomegalovirus infection. TCRdb recomputed calls from the reads with MiXCR, one row per CDR3 protein. This sample has more than 150,000 distinct CDR3 sequences; approximately 17% occur once, and the top ten carry about 17%. Material: CD8+ T cells from PBMCs. The receptors shown here come from a human donor in good health (CMV status not recorded). Some clones in this sample may be carry-over from other donors' samples.

In its sample, this clonotype was seen many times. J is TRBJ2-5 and V is TRBV7-2, with TRBD2 identical over 10 bases. V dropped 6 bases and J dropped 5; count of bases not matched to a gene: 12. This CDR3 comprises 16 residues. Germline CDR1 SGHTA, CDR2 FQGNSA. The CDR3 reads CASSYRSSGRGETQYF. The CDR3 DNA sequence: TGTGCCAGCAGTTATCGATCTAGCGGGAGAGGGGAGACCCAGTACTTC.

This clonotype was observed once. CDR3 bases: TGTGCCAGCAGCTCCCCGACTTATAAGGGGGGTGAGCAGTTCTTC. Translated: CASSSPTYKGGEQFF. The chain has TRBV7-4 and TRBJ2-1, with D possibly being TRBD1 or TRBD2 (6 bases each). Germline-derived CDR1 and CDR2 are SGHVT and SQSDAQ. Trimming left V 4 bases short and J 9 bases short, with 19 bases between. The CDR3 loop spans 15 amino acids.

The chain links TRBV28 to TRBJ1-2, with D possibly matching TRBD1 (5 bases). Germline V lookup: CDR1 MDHEN, CDR2 SYDVKM. V was trimmed by 10 bases and J by 2 bases, leaving 11 bases between them. CDR3 length: 12 residues. CDR3 in DNA: TGTGCCACTACAGAGGGGAACTATGGCTACACCTTC. This sequence encodes CATTEGNYGYTF.

This chain links TRBV6-2 or TRBV6-3 with TRBJ1-1, with D hard to call. Germline V gene data show CDR1 as MNHEY and CDR2 as SVGEGT. V lost 1 base and J 6 bases, leaving 3 bases between the germline ends. This CDR3 is 11 amino acids long. In DNA form, the CDR3 reads TGTGCCAGCAGTTACTGGCCTGAAGCTTTCTTT. This translates into CASSYWPEAFF.

The V and J genes are TRBV14 and TRBJ1-1, with D maybe TRBD1 (5 bases). The germline gives CDR1 SGHDN, CDR2 FVKESK. The CDR3 contains 16 residues. V was cut by 4 bases and J by 3 bases, with 18 bases left in between. CDR3 bases: TGTGCCAGCAGCCCATTTTGGGGCAGGGAAGACACTGAAGCTTTCTTT. Its protein is CASSPFWGREDTEAFF.

The V call is TRBV7-9, the J call TRBJ1-3, with D perhaps TRBD1 (6 bases). V was pared by 1 base and J by 2 bases, with 6 bases between. The CDR3 sequence is 14 residues long. Germline V gene lookup returns CDR1 SEHNR and CDR2 FQNEAQ (reference sequence). This chain's CDR3 is CASSLGQAGNTIYF. CDR3 bases: TGTGCCAGCAGCTTAGGACAGGCTGGAAACACCATATATTTT.

The chain couples TRBV7-9 to TRBJ1-5; 11 bases match TRBD1. This CDR3 is 17 amino acids long. Per germline, CDR1 SEHNR and CDR2 FQNEAQ (reference sequence). J was trimmed by 3 bases and V by 5 bases; bases with no gene match: 9. The DNA of the CDR3 is TGTGCCAGCAGCCTCTGGGGGGACAGGGGGTTCAATCAGCCCCAGCATTTT. Encoded protein: CASSLWGDRGFNQPQHF.

This clonotype was seen a handful of times. This chain connects TRBV5-1 to TRBJ2-7; a possible D gene is TRBD2 (6 bases). CDR1 and CDR2 from the germline V gene are SGHRS and YFSETQ. V gave up 2 bases and J gave up 9 bases, with 9 bases separating them. The CDR3 consists of 11 residues. As DNA, the CDR3 is TGCGCCAGCAGCTTTGGGGGGTTGCAGTACTTC. This translates into CASSFGGLQYF.

This chain joins TRBV7-8 and TRBJ2-7, with 7 bases fitting TRBD2. V was pared by 6 bases and J by 3 bases, with 8 bases of the junction left unmatched. Germline V gives CDR1 SGHVS, CDR2 FQNEAQ. This CDR3 contains 14 residues. CDR3 protein: CASSPSGRGYEQYF. CDR3 DNA: TGTGCCAGCAGTCCTAGCGGTAGGGGCTACGAGCAGTACTTC.

The chain recombines TRBV5-6 with TRBJ2-6; D is uncertain. The CDR3 length is 16 residues. The germline CDR1 and CDR2 sequences are SGHDT and YYEEEE. V was clipped by 4 bases and J by 0 bases, with 11 bases between them. CDR3 in amino acids: CASSDGYASGANVLTF. The CDR3 nucleotides are TGTGCCAGCAGCGACGGGTATGCCTCTGGGGCCAACGTCCTGACTTTC. Full variable domain (outside the CDR3, taken from reference TRBV5-6 and TRBJ2-6): DAGVTQSPTHLIKTRGQQVTLRCSPKSGHDTVSWYQQALGQGPQFIFQYYEEEERQRGNFPDRFSGHQFPNYSSELNVNALLLGDSALYLCASSDGYASGANVLTFGAGSRLTVL.

This clonotype was observed a handful of times. V and J are TRBV6-1 and TRBJ1-5; the D gene is possibly TRBD1 (5 bases). V lost 0 bases and J lost 8, with 17 bases in between. Looked up from germline, CDR1 is MNHNS and CDR2 is SASEGT. This CDR3 has 16 amino acids. CDR3 in amino acids: CASSEARTRNFEPQHF. The CDR3 DNA sequence: TGTGCCAGCAGTGAAGCAAGGACACGTAACTTTGAGCCCCAGCATTTT.

For the CDR3, the DNA is TGTGCCAGCAGCTCCGAGCCCGGAACCCAGCATTTT. Amino acids: CASSSEPGTQHF. The rearrangement uses TRBV7-9 and TRBJ1-5; D gene uncertain. The CDR3 is 12 amino acids. Trimming stripped 4 bases from V and 11 bases from J, with 12 bases between. Germline values: CDR1 SEHNR, CDR2 FQNEAQ (reference sequence). Full variable domain (outside the CDR3, taken from reference TRBV7-9 and TRBJ1-5): DTGVSQNPRHKITKRGQNVTFRCDPISEHNRLYWYRQTLGQGPEFLTYFQNEAQLEKSRLLSDRFSAERPKGSFSTLEIQRTEQGDSAMYLCASSSEPGTQHFGDGTRLSIL.

The table lists this clonotype with many counts. The V and J genes are TRBV7-2 and TRBJ2-1; tentatively, D is TRBD2 (6 bases). Germline V lookup: CDR1 SGHTA, CDR2 FQGNSA. Trimming took 5 bases from V and 6 from J, leaving 14 bases between them. The CDR3 covers 14 residues. The CDR3 coding sequence is TGTGCCAGCAGCATGAGCCTCGGGGGCAATGAGCAGTTCTTC. Translated, it gives CASSMSLGGNEQFF.

The rearrangement uses TRBV4-1 and TRBJ1-1; no firm D call. Germline CDR1 and CDR2: MGHRA and YSYEKL. Between the trimmed V and J ends, which lost 2 bases and 0 bases, there was a span of 10 bases. The CDR3 extends over 15 amino acids. CDR3 residues: CASSQRTVMNTEAFF. In DNA form, the CDR3 reads TGCGCCAGCAGCCAAAGGACCGTCATGAACACTGAAGCTTTCTTT.

This chain joins TRBV10-2 and TRBJ2-1; 7 bases are shared with TRBD2. Germline V gives CDR1 WSHSY, CDR2 SAAADI. This CDR3 region has 13 residues. J was trimmed by 9 bases and V by 0 bases; bases with no gene match: 2. CDR3 protein: CASSESRGSEQFF. The CDR3 DNA reads as TGCGCCAGCAGTGAGTCGCGGGGGAGTGAGCAGTTCTTC.

The gene calls are TRBV5-4 and TRBJ2-7; TRBD1 aligns across 12 bases. The CDR3 totals 18 residues. J gave up 5 bases and V 0 bases, and 12 bases lay outside the gene matches. Germline CDR1 and CDR2: SGHNT and YYREEE (reference sequence). For the CDR3, the DNA is TGTGCCAGCAGCTTGGAGTCCGGGACAGGGGGCGCGGACGACGAGCAGTACTTC. Residues: CASSLESGTGGADDEQYF.

V gene TRBV28 combines with J gene TRBJ1-1, with D unresolved. This CDR3 is 14 amino acids long. Deletions cut 1 base from V and 0 bases from J, with 6 bases between. Germline V lookup: CDR1 MDHEN, CDR2 SYDVKM. CDR3 nucleotide sequence: TGTGCCAGCAGTTTATTACAGCTGAACACTGAAGCTTTCTTT. This translates into CASSLLQLNTEAFF.

The V gene is TRBV6-2 or TRBV6-3, the J gene TRBJ2-1; tentatively, D is TRBD1 or TRBD2 (5 bases each). The V gene lost 4 bases and the J gene lost 9 bases, with 10 bases spanning the gap. The CDR3 covers 12 residues. Germline CDR1 reads MNHEY; CDR2 reads SVGEGT. In nucleotides, the CDR3 is TGTGCCAGCAGTTCCAAGAGGGGTGAGCAGTTCTTC. Protein: CASSSKRGEQFF.

J is TRBJ1-1 and V is TRBV15; D uncertain. V shed 4 bases and J shed 4 bases, with 13 bases lying between them. From germline, CDR1 is LNHNV and CDR2 YYDKDF (reference sequence). The CDR3 runs to 14 residues. In DNA, the CDR3 is TGTGCCACCAGCAAGACCTCTATTGGCACTGAAGCTTTCTTT. Translation: CATSKTSIGTEAFF.

This clonotype has only a few counts. This chain joins TRBV7-2 and TRBJ2-7; 10 nucleotides align to TRBD2. Germline V CDR1 and CDR2: SGHTA, FQGNSA. The CDR3 runs 14 residues. J lost 2 bases, V lost 5 bases, and 3 bases had no gene match. CDR3 protein: CASSKSGGAYEQYF. The CDR3 DNA sequence: TGTGCCAGCAGCAAGAGCGGGGGGGCCTACGAGCAGTACTTC.

This sequence joins TRBV7-6 and TRBJ2-3; 7 positions agree with TRBD2. This CDR3 has 15 amino acids. V lost 0 bases and J lost 5; bases outside the gene matches: 5. Germline V gene sequence: CDR1 SGHVS, CDR2 FNYEAQ. The CDR3 bases are TGTGCCAGCAGCTTAGCGGGAGTAGCGGGAGATACGCAGTATTTT. It translates to CASSLAGVAGDTQYF.

This clonotype appeared a single time. The chain recombines TRBV6-2 or TRBV6-3 with TRBJ2-6, with TRBD1 matching over 8 bases. V shed 5 bases and J 0 bases; nucleotides not matched to a gene: 12. This CDR3 contains 19 residues. Germline lookup yields CDR1 MNHEY and CDR2 SVGEGT. CDR3: CASSKPHGQGSSGANVLTF. CDR3 nucleotides: TGTGCCAGCAGTAAACCCCACGGACAGGGAAGCTCTGGGGCCAACGTCCTGACTTTC.

In regard to this clonotype: Since a much larger clone is just one base distant, this may be a read error. The chain employs TRBV12-3 or TRBV12-4 and TRBJ2-7; the match to TRBD2 covers 9 bases. The CDR3 sequence is 14 residues long. Trimming took 1 base from V and 4 from J; bases not matched to a gene: 2. The CDR3 DNA reads TGTGCCAGCAGTTTAGTGGCGGGAGGGTACGAGCAGTACTTC. This gives the protein CASSLVAGGYEQYF.

The chain employs TRBV5-5 and TRBJ2-1, with TRBD2 identical over 9 bases. The germline gives CDR1 SGHKS, CDR2 YYEKEE (reference sequence). This CDR3 is 15 amino acids long. The V and J ends lost 4 bases and 7 bases, in that order; junction bases with no gene match: 9. CDR3 in amino acids: CASSRRGGAGNEQFF. CDR3 nucleotides: TGTGCCAGCAGCCGGCGGGGGGGAGCAGGGAATGAGCAGTTCTTC.

The sample holds a few counts of this clonotype. V is TRBV19 and J is TRBJ1-1; the match to TRBD1 covers 8 bases. Germline V gene sequence: CDR1 LNHDA, CDR2 SQIVND (reference sequence). V dropped 4 bases and J dropped 1; count of bases not matched to a gene: 14. The length of the CDR3 is 18 residues. As DNA, the CDR3 is TGTGCCAGTAGTAAGGTCAGGCAGGGGGCTACGGGGAACACTGAAGCTTTCTTT. Translation gives CASSKVRQGATGNTEAFF.

This clonotype occurred a few times. V usage is TRBV27 and J usage is TRBJ1-1; the D gene is possibly TRBD1 (6 bases). The CDR3 extends over 13 amino acids. The V end lost 0 bases, the J end lost 5 bases, and 7 bases lay between the germline ends. Germline V gene data show CDR1 as MNHEY and CDR2 as SMNVEV (reference sequence). The CDR3 here is CASSLSQGTEAFF. DNA for the CDR3: TGTGCCAGCAGTTTATCACAGGGAACTGAAGCTTTCTTT.

This clonotype was seen a few times. The chain links TRBV2 to TRBJ2-2; 8 bases are shared with TRBD2. The germline V gene encodes CDR1 SNHLY and CDR2 FYNNEI. The CDR3 spans 15 residues. After removal of 2 bases from V and 7 bases from J, the junction contained 6 bases not matched to a gene. Here the CDR3 reads CASSEPGLGNGELFF. The CDR3 DNA sequence: TGTGCCAGCAGTGAACCGGGACTAGGGAACGGGGAGCTGTTTTTT.

The chain is built from TRBV7-9 and TRBJ2-1; 13 bases are shared with TRBD2. The germline CDR1 and CDR2 sequences are SEHNR and FQNEAQ (reference sequence). With 5 bases clipped from V and 7 bases from J, the junction kept 11 bases outside the gene matches. This CDR3 has 17 residues. CDR3 amino acids: CASSPVRLAGGGNEQFF. The CDR3 DNA follows: TGTGCCAGCAGCCCAGTGCGACTAGCGGGGGGAGGAAATGAGCAGTTCTTC.

The chain links TRBV7-2 to TRBJ1-1, with 8 bases aligning to TRBD1. The CDR3 length is 14 residues. V shed 5 bases, J shed 4 bases, and the junction held 6 bases outside the gene matches. Germline V gene data show CDR1 as SGHTA and CDR2 as FQGNSA. The CDR3 DNA reads as TGTGCCAGCAGCGGGACAGGTCGGGGCACTGAAGCTTTCTTT. It translates to CASSGTGRGTEAFF.

The chain joins TRBV2 to TRBJ2-5; 10 bases match TRBD1. Germline V gives CDR1 SNHLY, CDR2 FYNNEI. The ends lost 3 bases at V and 4 bases at J; junction bases unmatched: 8. The CDR3 runs to 16 residues. The CDR3 reads CASSDRTGGSAETQYF. CDR3 in DNA: TGTGCCAGCAGTGACAGGACAGGGGGAAGTGCAGAGACCCAGTACTTC.

This clonotype has just a few counts. The chain recombines TRBV7-2 with TRBJ2-2, with a tentative D call TRBD2 (6 bases). Between the trimmed V and J ends, which lost 5 bases and 4 bases, there was a span of 17 bases. The CDR3 runs to 16 residues. CDR1 is SGHTA and CDR2 is FQGNSA in the germline V gene. As DNA, the CDR3 is TGTGCCAGCAGCACCTCCAGGGTGGGGGGCACCGGGGAGCTGTTTTTT. Its translation is CASSTSRVGGTGELFF.

This clonotype was counted only a few times. The chain couples TRBV7-6 to TRBJ1-4, with unresolved D. CDR1 is SGHVS and CDR2 is FNYEAQ in the germline V gene. V was pared by 5 bases and J by 10 bases, with 20 bases between. This CDR3 region has 15 residues. This CDR3 reads CASSKNFGEVAKLFF. The CDR3, as DNA: TGTGCCAGCAGCAAAAACTTCGGGGAAGTGGCAAAACTGTTTTTT. The full variable domain, its missing parts supplied by reference TRBV7-6 and TRBJ1-4, is GAGVSQSPRYKVTKRGQDVALRCDPISGHVSLYWYRQALGQGPEFLTYFNYEAQQDKSGLPNDRFSAERPEGSISTLTIQRTEQRDSAMYRCASSKNFGEVAKLFFGSGTQLSVL.